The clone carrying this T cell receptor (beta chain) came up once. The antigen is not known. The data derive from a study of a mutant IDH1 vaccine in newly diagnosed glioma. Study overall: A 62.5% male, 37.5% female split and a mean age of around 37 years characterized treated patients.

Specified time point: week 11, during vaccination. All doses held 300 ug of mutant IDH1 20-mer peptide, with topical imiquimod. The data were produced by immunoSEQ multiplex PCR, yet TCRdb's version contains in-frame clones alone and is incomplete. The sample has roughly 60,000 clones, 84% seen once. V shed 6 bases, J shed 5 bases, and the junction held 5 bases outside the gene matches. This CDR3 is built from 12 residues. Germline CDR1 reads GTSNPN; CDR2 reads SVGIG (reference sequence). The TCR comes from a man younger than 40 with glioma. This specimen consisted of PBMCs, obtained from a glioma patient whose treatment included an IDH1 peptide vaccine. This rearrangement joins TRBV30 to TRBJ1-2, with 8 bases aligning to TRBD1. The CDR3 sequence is CACPTGGYGYTF. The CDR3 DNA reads TGTGCCTGCCCAACAGGGGGATATGGCTACACCTTC.